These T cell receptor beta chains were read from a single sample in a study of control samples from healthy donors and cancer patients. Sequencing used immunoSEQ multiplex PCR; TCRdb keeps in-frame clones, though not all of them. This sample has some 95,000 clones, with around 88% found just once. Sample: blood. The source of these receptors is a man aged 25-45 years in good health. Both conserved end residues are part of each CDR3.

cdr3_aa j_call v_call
CASSEAGPSGRASADTQYF TRBJ2-3 TRBV6-1
CASSVIAVNTGELFF TRBJ2-2 TRBV9
CASSLDQWPGTSGYEQYF TRBJ2-7 TRBV11-3
CASSWTGTDTQYF TRBJ2-3 TRBV5-4
CASSVADETSYGYTF TRBJ1-2 TRBV9
CASRPGTGVAGELFF TRBJ2-2 TRBV27
CASSVTDQPQHF TRBJ1-5 TRBV19
CASSVRLAGPQSSYNEQFF TRBJ2-1 TRBV9
CATSDIGTGVETQYF TRBJ2-5 TRBV24-1
CASGNRGRGFSTDTQYF TRBJ2-3 TRBV7-9
CASGSKHRGLFVDTEAFF TRBJ1-1 TRBV12-5
CSASLQGNQPQHF TRBJ1-5 TRBV20-1
CASSLALATDTQYF TRBJ2-3 TRBV11-2
CASSLLSGARDTQYF TRBJ2-3 TRBV5-1
CAISPTYPREMGDDYEQYF TRBJ2-7 TRBV10-3
CASSLTPVLAETGELFF TRBJ2-2 TRBV13
CASSPPAARHYGYTF TRBJ1-2 TRBV5-8